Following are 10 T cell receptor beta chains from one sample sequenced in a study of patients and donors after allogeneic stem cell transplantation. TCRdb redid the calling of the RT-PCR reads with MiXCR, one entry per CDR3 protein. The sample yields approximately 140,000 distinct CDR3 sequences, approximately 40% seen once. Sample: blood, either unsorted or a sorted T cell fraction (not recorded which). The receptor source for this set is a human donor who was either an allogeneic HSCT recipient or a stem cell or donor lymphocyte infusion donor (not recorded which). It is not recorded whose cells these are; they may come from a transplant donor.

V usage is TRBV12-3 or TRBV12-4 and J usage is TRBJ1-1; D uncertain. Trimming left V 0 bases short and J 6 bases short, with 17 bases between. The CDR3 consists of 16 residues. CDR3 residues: CASSLARSPRRAEAFF. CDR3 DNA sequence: TGTGCCAGCAGTTTAGCGAGAAGTCCCAGGAGAGCTGAAGCTTTCTTT.

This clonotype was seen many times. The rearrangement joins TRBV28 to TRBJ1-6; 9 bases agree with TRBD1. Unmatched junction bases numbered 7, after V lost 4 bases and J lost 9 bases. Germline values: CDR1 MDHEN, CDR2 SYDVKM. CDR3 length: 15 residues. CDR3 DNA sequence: TGTGCCAGCAGTTCGGGACAGGGTTTCGGTTCACCCCTCCACTTT. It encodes CASSSGQGFGSPLHF.

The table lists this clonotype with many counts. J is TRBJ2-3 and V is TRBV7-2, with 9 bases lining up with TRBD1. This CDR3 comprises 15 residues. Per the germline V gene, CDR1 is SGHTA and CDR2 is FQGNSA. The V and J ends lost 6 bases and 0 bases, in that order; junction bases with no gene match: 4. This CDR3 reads CASSVTGGSTDTQYF. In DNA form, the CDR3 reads TGTGCCAGCAGTGTTACAGGGGGCAGCACAGATACGCAGTATTTT.

CDR3 DNA sequence: TGTGCCAGCAGCCAAGAAGGCGGCGGGGGGATCACAGATACGCAGTATTTT. Its protein product is CASSQEGGGGITDTQYF. This chain joins TRBV3-1 and TRBJ2-3; 8 positions match TRBD2. With 0 bases clipped from V and 2 bases from J, the junction kept 7 bases outside the gene matches. CDR1 LGHDT and CDR2 YNNKEL come from the germline V gene (reference sequence). There are 17 residues in the CDR3.

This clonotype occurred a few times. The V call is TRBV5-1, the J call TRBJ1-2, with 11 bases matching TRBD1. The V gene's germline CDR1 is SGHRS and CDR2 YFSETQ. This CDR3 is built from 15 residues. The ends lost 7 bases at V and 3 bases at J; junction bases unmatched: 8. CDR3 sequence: CASAYRGQGDYGYTF. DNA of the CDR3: TGCGCCAGCGCTTACCGGGGACAGGGGGACTATGGCTACACCTTC.

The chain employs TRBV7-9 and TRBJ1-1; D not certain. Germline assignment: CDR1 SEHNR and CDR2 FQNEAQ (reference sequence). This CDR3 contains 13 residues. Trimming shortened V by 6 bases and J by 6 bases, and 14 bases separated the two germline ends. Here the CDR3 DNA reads TGTGCCAGCAGTTCCGGCGGGGATCCTGAAGCTTTCTTT. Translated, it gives CASSSGGDPEAFF.

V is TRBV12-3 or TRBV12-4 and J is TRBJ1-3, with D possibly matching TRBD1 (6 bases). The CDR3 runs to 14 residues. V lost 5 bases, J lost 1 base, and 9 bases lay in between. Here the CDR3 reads CASSPTGSGNTIYF. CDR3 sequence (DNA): TGTGCCAGCAGTCCCACAGGGTCTGGAAACACCATATATTTT.

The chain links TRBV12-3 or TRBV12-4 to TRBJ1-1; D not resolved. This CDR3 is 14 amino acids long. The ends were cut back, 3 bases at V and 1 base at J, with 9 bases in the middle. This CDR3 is CASSFRRSNTEAFF. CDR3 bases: TGTGCCAGCAGTTTTAGACGGTCGAACACTGAAGCTTTCTTT.

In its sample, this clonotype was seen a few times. CDR3 nucleotides: TGCAGCGTTGAAGATCTAGGGGTGTATGGCTACACCTTC. Amino acid sequence: CSVEDLGVYGYTF. This chain connects TRBV29-1 to TRBJ1-2; D is possibly TRBD1 (5 bases). The germline V gene encodes CDR1 SQVTM and CDR2 ANQGSEA. The CDR3 loop spans 13 amino acids. The germline V and J ends were trimmed by 0 bases and 5 bases, with 10 bases remaining between them.

The DNA of the CDR3 is TGTGCCAGCAGCTTGCCCCCCTTGAAGAATCACCCCGCAAAGACGAACACTGAAGCTTTCTTT. This translates into CASSLPPLKNHPAKTNTEAFF. J is TRBJ1-1 and V is TRBV7-6; D is ambiguous. Germline CDR1 is SGHVS and CDR2 is FNYEAQ. V was shortened by 3 bases and J by 1 base, with 30 bases between the two germline ends. This CDR3 region has 21 residues. Using reference TRBV7-6 and TRBJ1-1 for the parts outside the CDR3, the full variable domain is GAGVSQSPRYKVTKRGQDVALRCDPISGHVSLYWYRQALGQGPEFLTYFNYEAQQDKSGLPNDRFSAERPEGSISTLTIQRTEQRDSAMYRCASSLPPLKNHPAKTNTEAFFGQGTRLTVV.